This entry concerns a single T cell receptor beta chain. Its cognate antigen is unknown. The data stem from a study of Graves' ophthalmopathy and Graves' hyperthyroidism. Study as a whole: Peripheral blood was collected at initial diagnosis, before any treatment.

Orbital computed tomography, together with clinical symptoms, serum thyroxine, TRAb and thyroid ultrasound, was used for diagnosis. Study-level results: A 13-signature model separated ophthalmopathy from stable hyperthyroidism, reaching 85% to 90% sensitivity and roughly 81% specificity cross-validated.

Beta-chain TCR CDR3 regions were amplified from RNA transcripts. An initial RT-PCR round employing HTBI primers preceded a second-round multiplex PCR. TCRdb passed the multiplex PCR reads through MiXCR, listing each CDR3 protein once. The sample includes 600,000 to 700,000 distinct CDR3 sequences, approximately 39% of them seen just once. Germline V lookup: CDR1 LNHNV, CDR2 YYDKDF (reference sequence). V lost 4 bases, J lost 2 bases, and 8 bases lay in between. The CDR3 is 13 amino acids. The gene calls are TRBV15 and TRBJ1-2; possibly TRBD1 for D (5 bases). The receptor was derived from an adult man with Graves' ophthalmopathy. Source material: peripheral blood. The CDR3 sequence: CATSTRENYGYTF. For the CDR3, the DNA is TGTGCCACCAGCACCAGGGAAAACTATGGCTACACCTTC.